These 2 T cell receptor beta chains share one sample of origin, sequenced in a study of T cells after yellow fever vaccination. Using its own MiXCR run on the 5' RACE reads, TCRdb lists one record per CDR3 protein. The sample holds about 96,000 distinct CDR3 sequences, about 8.4% seen once. The specimen was CD8+ T cells not binding an NS4B(214-222) dextramer, sorted from PBMCs, collected around 16 days after the first yellow fever vaccination. The source is a man aged 18 to 30 who received the YFV17D yellow fever vaccine.

This clonotype turned up a few times. The chain couples TRBV7-8 to TRBJ1-2; TRBD1 is a possible D gene (6 bases). The CDR3 covers 18 residues. In germline, CDR1 is SGHVS, CDR2 FQNEAQ. The V gene lost 4 bases and the J gene lost 7 bases, with 28 bases spanning the gap. CDR3 nucleotides: TGTGCCAGCAGCTCCGGCCCCAAGCGGACAGCCGAAGGGGGTGGCTACACCTTC. Translating it yields CASSSGPKRTAEGGGYTF.

The rearrangement links TRBV29-1 to TRBJ2-3, with 7 nucleotides matching TRBD2. V gave up 7 bases and J gave up 4 bases; unmatched junction bases: 5. This CDR3 spans 12 amino acids. Germline V CDR1 and CDR2: SQVTM, ANQGSEA. The CDR3 here is CSATGRADTQYF. For the CDR3, the DNA is TGCAGCGCCACGGGGAGGGCAGATACGCAGTATTTT.